These T cell receptor beta chains were read from a single sample in a study of early T cells in non-severe SARS-CoV-2 infection. Via MiXCR, TCRdb re-called the 5' RACE reads, giving one row per CDR3 protein. Of some 30,000 distinct CDR3 sequences detected, roughly 3.9% appear once; the ten largest clones hold around 8.4%. The specimen was whole blood. The receptors shown here come from an adult who was a healthcare worker with PCR-confirmed SARS-CoV-2 infection or an uninfected control (not recorded which). The CDR3 runs from the conserved cysteine through the conserved F or W. The D gene is left open where the match is weak. Only some rows state a clone size, as once, few, many or a class for expanded clones.

TRBV12-3/TRBV12-4	few	TRBD1	TRBJ1-2	TGTGCCAGCAGCCTTGGACAGGATTCCAGTCGTTATGGCTACACCTTC	CASSLGQDSSRYGYTF
TRBV28	many	-	TRBJ2-2	TGTGCCACCCGGCTGGGAGGGGGCGCGAACACCGGGGAGCTGTTTTTT	CATRLGGGANTGELFF
TRBV18	many	-	TRBJ2-7	TGTGCCAGCTCACCCGACTCCTACGAGCAGTACTTC	CASSPDSYEQYF
TRBV7-3	many	-	TRBJ1-6	TGTGCCAGCAGCTTAATTGGGGCGGCCTATAATTCACCCCTCCACTTT	CASSLIGAAYNSPLHF
TRBV29-1	-	-	TRBJ2-1	TGCAGCGTTCCTTGGGGCTACAATGAGCAGTTCTTC	CSVPWGYNEQFF
TRBV10-3	medium-sized	-	TRBJ2-5	TGTGCCATCAGTGAGTCGCGGGAGACCCAGTACTTC	CAISESRETQYF
TRBV7-9	many	TRBD1	TRBJ2-3	TGTGCCAGCAGGGCCCGAACGGGACAGGGAGCAGATACGCAGTATTTT	CASRARTGQGADTQYF
TRBV20-1	many	TRBD2	TRBJ2-1	TGCAGTGCTAGATGGGCTAGCGGGAGTGAGGAGCAGTTCTTC	CSARWASGSEEQFF
TRBV30	many	-	TRBJ1-2	TGTGCCTGGAGGTCAGGGCTCGACTATGGCTACACCTTC	CAWRSGLDYGYTF
TRBV5-1	many	TRBD1	TRBJ2-2	TGCGCCAGCAGTGAGAGGGGGCGAGGAACCGGGGAGCTGTTTTTT	CASSERGRGTGELFF